This entry lists 15 T cell receptor beta chains sequenced from one sample in a study of blood T cell repertoires in COVID-19. Sequencing was performed with immunoSEQ multiplex PCR; in TCRdb, only in-frame clones are kept and a portion is missing. The data contain roughly 310,000 clones, approximately 90% of them singletons. Material for sequencing was peripheral blood. The receptors come from a woman aged 45-59 years with active or convalescent COVID-19.

This rearrangement joins TRBV6-2 or TRBV6-3 to TRBJ1-6; D might be TRBD1 (6 bases). The V end lost 0 bases, the J end lost 5 bases, and 14 bases lay between the germline ends. CDR1 is MNHEY, CDR2 SVGEGT, per germline. The CDR3 covers 17 residues. CDR3 loop: CASSYSISRGNNSPLHF. The CDR3 coding sequence is TGTGCCAGCAGTTACTCGATCTCCAGGGGCAATAATTCACCCCTCCACTTT.

This rearrangement joins TRBV5-4 to TRBJ1-6; D gene unclear. Germline V gene sequence: CDR1 SGHNT, CDR2 YYREEE (reference sequence). This CDR3 has 15 residues. V was trimmed by 1 base and J by 7 bases, leaving 12 bases between them. CDR3: CASSLHAGENSPLHF. CDR3 bases: TGTGCCAGCAGCTTGCATGCGGGTGAGAATTCACCCCTCCACTTT.

This chain connects TRBV28 to TRBJ2-2; the match to TRBD1 covers 10 bases. V lost 7 bases to trimming and J lost 4 bases; unmatched junction nucleotides: 9. Per the germline V gene, CDR1 is MDHEN and CDR2 is SYDVKM. The CDR3 extends over 16 amino acids. CDR3 DNA: TGTGCCAGCACCCTTCCGGGACAGGGGTTCACCGGGGAGCTGTTTTTT. The encoded protein is CASTLPGQGFTGELFF.

The V gene is TRBV21-1, the J gene TRBJ2-1; the D segment call TRBD2 is taken from the table without a DNA check. TRBV21-1 is an annotated pseudogene. The CDR3 is made up of 16 amino acids. The chain's CDR3 is CASSKPGTSGNNEQFF. Written as DNA, the CDR3 is TGTGCCAGCAGCAAACCCGGGACTAGCGGGAATAATGAGCAGTTCTTC.

Concerning this clone itself: Other DNA sequences from this sample encode an identical CDR3 as well. The chain combines TRBV7-9 with TRBJ1-1; D unresolved. There are 12 residues in the CDR3. V was pared by 5 bases and J by 7 bases, with 11 bases between. Germline CDR1 SEHNR, CDR2 FQNEAQ (reference sequence). Here the CDR3 DNA reads TGTGCCAGCAGCCTGGCCGGGGATGAAGCTTTCTTT. This encodes CASSLAGDEAFF.

The genes are TRBV4-3 and TRBJ2-6; D may be TRBD1 (6 bases). The CDR3 covers 17 residues. V was cut by 3 bases and J by 4 bases, with 16 bases left in between. Germline loops: CDR1 LGHNA, CDR2 YSLEER. The CDR3 coding sequence is TGCGCCAGCAGCCAGAGTGGTACAGGGCTGGGGGCCAACGTCCTGACTTTC. Translation gives CASSQSGTGLGANVLTF.

The chain recombines TRBV5-6 with TRBJ2-5; 7 nucleotides match TRBD2. Germline-derived CDR1 and CDR2 are SGHDT and YYEEEE. The CDR3 totals 19 residues. V trimming: 0 bases; J trimming: 0 bases; junction bases outside the gene matches: 14. Here the CDR3 DNA reads TGTGCCAGCAGCTTGGAAGTCCTAGCGGCTTCGAGGTACCAAGAGACCCAGTACTTC. This sequence encodes CASSLEVLAASRYQETQYF.

The CDR3 region has the DNA TGTGCCAGCAGCCAAGGCCTACGTTCGGATACGCAGTATTTT. Its protein product is CASSQGLRSDTQYF. The chain links TRBV3-1 (or the pseudogene TRBV3-2) to TRBJ2-3, with unresolved D. Per germline, CDR1 LGHDT and CDR2 YNNKEL (reference sequence). The CDR3 is 14 amino acids. Trimming cost V 1 base and J 6 bases, with 11 bases left between them.

V is TRBV7-2 and J is TRBJ2-1; D might be TRBD2 (5 bases). CDR1 is SGHTA and CDR2 is FQGNSA in the germline V gene. V lost 3 bases and J lost 9, with 18 bases in between. The CDR3 totals 15 residues. The CDR3 DNA is TGTGCCAGCAGCTTTTCCCCGGGGAGACTGGGTGAGCAGTTCTTC. Protein: CASSFSPGRLGEQFF.

This chain joins TRBV9 and TRBJ1-3; D not certain. The CDR3 contains 14 residues. V lost 0 bases and J 0 bases, leaving 4 bases between the germline ends. Germline CDR1 is SGDLS and CDR2 is YYNGEE. This chain's CDR3 is CASSVDYSGNTIYF. The CDR3 DNA reads TGTGCCAGCAGCGTAGACTACTCTGGAAACACCATATATTTT.

This clone was recorded only once. For the CDR3, the DNA is TGTGCCAGCAGCCTAAGGGAGGCGAACACTGAAGCTTTCTTT. Amino acids: CASSLREANTEAFF. The chain has TRBV7-2 and TRBJ1-1; D is unclear. This CDR3 has 14 amino acids. CDR1 SGHTA and CDR2 FQGNSA come from the germline V gene. Trimming stripped 5 bases from V and 1 base from J, with 11 bases between.

The chain carries TRBV11-2 and TRBJ2-1, with D perhaps TRBD2 (5 bases). Germline V gene data show CDR1 as SGHAT and CDR2 as FQNNGV. Trimming took 5 bases from V and 7 from J, leaving 9 bases between them. The CDR3 has 12 amino acids. CDR3 sequence: CASSGLGNEQFF. In DNA, the CDR3 is TGTGCCAGCAGCGGACTCGGTAATGAGCAGTTCTTC.

In nucleotides, the CDR3 is TGTGCCAGCAGCCCCCCGGGAGGGTACTACAATGAGCAGTTCTTC. It encodes CASSPPGGYYNEQFF. The chain links TRBV7-2 to TRBJ2-1; 8 positions agree with TRBD2. With 5 bases clipped from V and 3 bases from J, the junction kept 6 bases outside the gene matches. Germline V lookup: CDR1 SGHTA, CDR2 FQGNSA. The CDR3 contains 15 residues.

V is TRBV28 and J is TRBJ1-6; unclear D gene. This CDR3 region has 14 residues. Germline CDR1 reads MDHEN; CDR2 reads SYDVKM. Trimming left V 4 bases short and J 7 bases short, with 11 bases between. CDR3 in DNA: TGTGCCAGCAGTTCACCGTCGGTAAATTCACCCCTCCACTTT. Protein product: CASSSPSVNSPLHF.

The chain carries TRBV13 and TRBJ1-2; the D gene is possibly TRBD1 (5 bases). The ends were cut back, 5 bases at V and 5 bases at J, with 12 bases in the middle. Germline V gives CDR1 PRHDT, CDR2 FYEKMQ (reference sequence). CDR3 size: 13 residues. In DNA form, the CDR3 reads TGTGCCAGCAGCCTTTCAGGGAGGTATGGCTACACCTTC. It yields the protein CASSLSGRYGYTF. Using reference TRBV13 and TRBJ1-2 for the parts outside the CDR3, the full variable domain is AAGVIQSPRHLIKEKRETATLKCYPIPRHDTVYWYQQGPGQDPQFLISFYEKMQSDKGSIPDRFSAQQFSDYHSELNMSSLELGDSALYFCASSLSGRYGYTFGSGTRLTVV.